Following are 2 T cell receptor beta chains from one sample sequenced in a study of early T cells in non-severe SARS-CoV-2 infection. Via MiXCR, TCRdb re-called the 5' RACE reads, giving one row per CDR3 protein. The table has fewer than 60,000 distinct CDR3 sequences, around 10% seen once; the top ten hold roughly 5.7%. The specimen was whole blood, collected at baseline. The receptors here all came from an adult who was a healthcare worker with PCR-confirmed SARS-CoV-2 infection or an uninfected control (not recorded which).

Only a few counts were recorded for this clonotype. This chain joins TRBV9 and TRBJ2-1; D unclear. Trimming removed 2 bases from V and 6 bases from J, with 12 bases in between. This CDR3 contains 14 residues. CDR1 and CDR2 from the germline V gene are SGDLS and YYNGEE. CDR3 in amino acids: CASSVSVPGNEQFF. The DNA of the CDR3 is TGTGCCAGCAGCGTTTCGGTTCCGGGCAATGAGCAGTTCTTC. Complete variable domain (other parts from reference TRBV9 and TRBJ2-1): DSGVTQTPKHLITATGQRVTLRCSPRSGDLSVYWYQQSLDQGLQFLIQYYNGEERAKGNILERFSAQQFPDLHSELNLSSLELGDSALYFCASSVSVPGNEQFFGPGTRLTVL.

The sample holds many counts of this clonotype. V and J are TRBV20-1 and TRBJ1-6, with D unresolved. V gave up 0 bases and J gave up 7 bases, with 13 bases separating them. CDR3 length: 15 amino acids. The germline V gene has CDR1 DFQATT and CDR2 SNEGSKA (reference sequence). This CDR3 is CSARDNLRQNSPLHF. The CDR3 DNA reads as TGCAGTGCTAGAGATAATTTACGGCAGAATTCACCCCTCCACTTT.